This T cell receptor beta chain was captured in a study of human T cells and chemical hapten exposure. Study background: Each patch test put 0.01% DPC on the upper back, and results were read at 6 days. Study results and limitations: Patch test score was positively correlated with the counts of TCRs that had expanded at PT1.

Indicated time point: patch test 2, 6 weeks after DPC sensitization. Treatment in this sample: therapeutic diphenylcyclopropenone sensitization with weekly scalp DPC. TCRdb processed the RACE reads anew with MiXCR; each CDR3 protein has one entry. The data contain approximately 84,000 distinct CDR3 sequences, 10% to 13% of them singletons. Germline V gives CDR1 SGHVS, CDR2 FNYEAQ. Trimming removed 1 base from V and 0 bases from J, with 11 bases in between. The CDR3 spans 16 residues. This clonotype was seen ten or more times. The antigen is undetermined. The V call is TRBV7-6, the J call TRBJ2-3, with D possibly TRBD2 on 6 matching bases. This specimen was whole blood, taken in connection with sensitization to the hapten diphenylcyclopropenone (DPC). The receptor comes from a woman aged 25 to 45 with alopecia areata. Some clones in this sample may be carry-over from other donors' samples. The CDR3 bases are TGTGCCAGCAGCTTAGGTGTCGGGGGTAGCACAGATACGCAGTATTTT. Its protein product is CASSLGVGGSTDTQYF. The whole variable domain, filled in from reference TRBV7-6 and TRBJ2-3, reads GAGVSQSPRYKVTKRGQDVALRCDPISGHVSLYWYRQALGQGPEFLTYFNYEAQQDKSGLPNDRFSAERPEGSISTLTIQRTEQRDSAMYRCASSLGVGGSTDTQYFGPGTRLTVL.